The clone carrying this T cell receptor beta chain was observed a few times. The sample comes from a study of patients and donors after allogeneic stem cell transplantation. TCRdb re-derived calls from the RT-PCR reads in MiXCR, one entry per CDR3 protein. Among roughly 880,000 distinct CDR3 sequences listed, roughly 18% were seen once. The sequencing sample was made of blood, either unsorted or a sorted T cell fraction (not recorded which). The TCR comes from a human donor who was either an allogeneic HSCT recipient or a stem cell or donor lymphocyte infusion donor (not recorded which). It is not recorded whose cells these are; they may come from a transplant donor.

The DNA of the CDR3 is TGCAGTGCTGACTTCGCTAGCGGCCCAGGCTCCTACGAGCAGTACTTC. Protein sequence: CSADFASGPGSYEQYF. This chain links TRBV20-1 with TRBJ2-7; 7 positions match TRBD2. Germline lookup yields CDR1 DFQATT and CDR2 SNEGSKA (reference sequence). The CDR3 consists of 16 residues. The junction had 13 bases not matched to a gene; V was cut back by 5 bases and J by 0 bases.